Presented here are 16 T cell receptor beta chains from one specimen sequenced in a study of cytomegalovirus exposure and HLA in healthy donors. PCR amplification relied on 60 Vbeta primers (plus 13 Jbeta primers). Clones were read by immunoSEQ multiplex PCR, and TCRdb kept only the in-frame ones, dropping some. The table lists 150,000 to 200,000 clones, 81% of them singletons, with roughly 1.4% in the top ten. Source material: PBMCs. The receptors shown here come from a man aged 45-65 years in good health and CMV-seropositive.

The chain couples TRBV5-1 to TRBJ1-2; 7 bases map to TRBD1. CDR1 and CDR2 (germline): SGHRS, YFSETQ. CDR3 length: 13 amino acids. Losses at the gene ends were 1 base for V and 8 bases for J; bases not matched to a gene: 5. The CDR3 sequence: CASSLKGARGYTF. CDR3 bases: TGCGCCAGCAGCTTGAAGGGGGCGCGGGGCTACACCTTC.

The chain combines TRBV2 with TRBJ1-3; 9 bases are a match to TRBD1. The V and J ends lost 10 bases and 6 bases, in that order; junction bases with no gene match: 7. CDR1 SNHLY and CDR2 FYNNEI come from the germline V gene. CDR3 size: 13 residues. The CDR3 DNA reads TGTGCCAATATGGGACAGGGACCAAACACCATATATTTT. This encodes CANMGQGPNTIYF.

This chain uses TRBV10-3 with TRBJ2-5; 12 bases are a match to TRBD2. The V segment lost 2 bases and the J segment 4 bases; nucleotides outside the gene matches: 2. CDR3 length: 15 residues. Germline lookup yields CDR1 ENHRY and CDR2 SYGVKD. The CDR3 DNA is TGTGCCATCAGTGAGGGACTAGCGGGGCCAGAGACCCAGTACTTC. Encoded protein: CAISEGLAGPETQYF.

The chain is built from TRBV11-2 and TRBJ2-5, with 7 nucleotides matching TRBD2. The germline V gene has CDR1 SGHAT and CDR2 FQNNGV. V dropped 4 bases and J dropped 5; count of bases not matched to a gene: 7. The CDR3 runs 14 residues. DNA of the CDR3: TGTGCCAGCAGCTCGCGGGCCGGGGGGGAGACCCAGTACTTC. Translated: CASSSRAGGETQYF.

The J gene is TRBJ2-7, the V gene TRBV30, with D possibly matching TRBD2 (5 bases). The CDR3 is made up of 13 amino acids. Trimming pared 5 bases from V and 5 bases from J, leaving 16 bases between. Germline V gene data show CDR1 as GTSNPN and CDR2 as SVGIG (reference sequence). CDR3 sequence (DNA): TGTGCCTGGCGGCCCTCGGGATGGAACGAGCAGTACTTC. Translation: CAWRPSGWNEQYF.

Worth noting for this clone: One end of the junction is discordant with germline, which a read error may explain. The sample holds other DNA sequences that translate to the same CDR3. J is TRBJ1-3 and V is TRBV29-1; TRBD1 might be the D (5 bases). Germline CDR1 reads SQVTM; CDR2 reads ANQGSEA. The CDR3 sequence is 14 residues long. The CDR3 DNA follows: TGCAGCGTTCAGCCAGGGATGAATGGAAACACCATATACTTT. It specifies CSVQPGMNGNTIYF.

This chain links TRBV4-2 with TRBJ2-7; 9 positions match TRBD2. CDR1 and CDR2 (germline): LGHNA, YNFKEQ. The CDR3 extends over 16 amino acids. V gave up 0 bases and J gave up 3 bases; unmatched junction bases: 6. CDR3 sequence: CASSQETSGSYYEQYF. Here the CDR3 DNA reads TGTGCCAGCAGCCAAGAAACTAGCGGGTCCTACTACGAGCAGTACTTC.

The chain recombines TRBV4-2 with TRBJ2-1, with 7 nucleotides matching TRBD2. J lost 6 bases, V lost 0 bases, and 5 bases had no gene match. The CDR3 covers 15 residues. Germline CDR1 and CDR2: LGHNA and YNFKEQ. The CDR3 spells CASSQELAVINEQFF. CDR3 sequence (DNA): TGTGCCAGCAGCCAAGAGCTAGCGGTTATCAATGAGCAGTTCTTC.

The chain uses TRBV5-1 and TRBJ2-2; weak D call: TRBD2 (6 bases). Germline V gene lookup returns CDR1 SGHRS and CDR2 YFSETQ. The CDR3 covers 13 residues. V lost 7 bases and J 7 bases, leaving 14 bases between the germline ends. In nucleotides, the CDR3 is TGCGCCAGCCAGCCGGGAGACAGCGGGGAGCTGTTTTTT. Protein product: CASQPGDSGELFF.

V and J are TRBV7-3 and TRBJ2-4, with D maybe TRBD2 (5 bases). CDR1 is SGHTA and CDR2 is FQGTGA in the germline V gene. There are 13 residues in the CDR3. V lost 1 base to trimming and J lost 11 bases, with 12 bases between them. The CDR3 here is CASSLNPRGVQYF. As DNA, the CDR3 is TGTGCCAGCAGCTTAAACCCCCGGGGAGTTCAGTACTTC.

The V and J genes are TRBV6-6 and TRBJ1-1, with 7 bases fitting TRBD1. V gave up 2 bases and J gave up 11 bases; unmatched junction bases: 5. Germline loops: CDR1 MNHNY, CDR2 SVGAGI (reference sequence). There are 12 residues in the CDR3. Written as DNA, the CDR3 is TGTGCCAGCAGTTACGAGGGGGCGCGGGCTTTCTTT. This encodes CASSYEGARAFF.

The chain employs TRBV7-8 and TRBJ2-5, with D possibly being TRBD1 (5 bases). Germline V gives CDR1 SGHVS, CDR2 FQNEAQ. The ends were cut back, 2 bases at V and 5 bases at J, with 12 bases in the middle. The CDR3 runs to 14 residues. The CDR3 nucleotides are TGTGCCAGCAGCTTATTAGGGGTACGGGAGACCCAGTACTTC. Translating it yields CASSLLGVRETQYF.

The rearrangement links TRBV5-1 to TRBJ1-2, with 8 bases matching TRBD1. V shed 3 bases and J 6 bases; nucleotides not matched to a gene: 1. CDR1 and CDR2 from the germline V gene are SGHRS and YFSETQ. The CDR3 spans 12 residues. For the CDR3, the DNA is TGCGCCAGCAGCTCAGGGGGCGATGGCTACACCTTC. Amino acids: CASSSGGDGYTF.

The J gene is TRBJ2-7, the V gene TRBV4-3; D is uncertain. Germline values: CDR1 LGHNA, CDR2 YSLEER. The CDR3 runs to 16 residues. V was pared by 0 bases and J by 3 bases, with 15 bases between. CDR3 sequence (DNA): TGCGCCAGCAGCCAAGAGGGCATTTCAGCCAGCTACGAGCAGTACTTC. Its protein product is CASSQEGISASYEQYF.

The chain employs TRBV5-1 and TRBJ1-4, with unresolved D. There are 16 residues in the CDR3. Germline V gives CDR1 SGHRS, CDR2 YFSETQ. The V and J ends lost 5 bases and 3 bases respectively, with 17 bases between them. The CDR3 region has the DNA TGCGCCAGCAGACTTGCGACTCAGGAGGCTAATGAAAAACTGTTTTTT. Its translation is CASRLATQEANEKLFF.

CDR3 DNA: TGTGCCAGCAGTGCCGGAACGGGAAAAGCGGGGGTTGGGGATACGCAGTATTTT. Its translation is CASSAGTGKAGVGDTQYF. The J gene is TRBJ2-3, the V gene TRBV28, with 8 bases fitting TRBD2. The CDR3 is 18 amino acids. CDR1 MDHEN and CDR2 SYDVKM come from the germline V gene. Unmatched junction bases numbered 19, after V lost 5 bases and J lost 6 bases.